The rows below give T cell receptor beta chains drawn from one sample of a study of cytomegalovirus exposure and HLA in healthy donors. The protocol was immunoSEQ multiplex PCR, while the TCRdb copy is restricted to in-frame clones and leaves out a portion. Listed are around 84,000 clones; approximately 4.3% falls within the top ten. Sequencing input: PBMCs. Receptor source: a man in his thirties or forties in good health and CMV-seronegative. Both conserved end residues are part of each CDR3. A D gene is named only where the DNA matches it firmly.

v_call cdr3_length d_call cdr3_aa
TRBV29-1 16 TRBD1 CSAVDREDPKGFGYTF
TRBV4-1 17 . CASSQGGGGTFREKLFF
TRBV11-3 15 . CASSFGFTSTDTQYF
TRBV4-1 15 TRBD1 CASSQGSGGRETQYF
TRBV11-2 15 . CASSSLTDAAYEQYF
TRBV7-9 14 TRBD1 CASSVTGGNYGYTF
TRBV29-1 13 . CSVSGLTYNEQFF
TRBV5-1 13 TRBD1 CASSPDRAYGYTF
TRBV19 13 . CASSDPRRTEAFF
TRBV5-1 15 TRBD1 CASSLAWTGSYEQYF
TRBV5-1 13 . CASSPGPGGAQHF
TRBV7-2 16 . CASSQAGRRMNTEAFF
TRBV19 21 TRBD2 CASSIGLRLGSGREEGDIQYF
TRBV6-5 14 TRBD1 CASSRAGTAYEQYF
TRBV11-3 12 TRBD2 CASGTNTDTQYF
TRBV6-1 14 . CASSEYGELTEAFF
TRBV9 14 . CASSVVNYPDTQYF
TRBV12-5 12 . CASGHPTGRAFF
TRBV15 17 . CATSRDFEAVGTDTQYF
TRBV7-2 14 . CASSPRLVSNEQFF
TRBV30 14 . CAWTWAGEYETQYF
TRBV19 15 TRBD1 CASSIRQGRGYGYTF
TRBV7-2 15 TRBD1 CASSLEQGHNQPQHF
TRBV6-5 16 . CASSYTPHAPSYEQYF
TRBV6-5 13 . CASSLGLRVEQFF
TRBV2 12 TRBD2 CASRGGLHEQYF
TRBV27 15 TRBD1 CASSLLTGETGELFF
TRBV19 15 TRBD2 CASSALAGGADTQYF
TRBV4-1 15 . CASSQDGRVGDGYTF
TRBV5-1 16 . CASSGNEYSYNSPLHF
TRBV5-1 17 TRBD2 CASSLELAGAGGETQYF
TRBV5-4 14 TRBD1 CASSFRDSNYEQYF
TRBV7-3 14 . CASSQGAGSETQYF
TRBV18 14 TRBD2 CASSPPGRVYEQYF
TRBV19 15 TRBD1 CASNSPGTGQNEQFF
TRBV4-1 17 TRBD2 CASSQRTGGANAGELFF
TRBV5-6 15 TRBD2 CASSLGTGRGYEQYF
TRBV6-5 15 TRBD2 CASRVAGGRTDTQYF
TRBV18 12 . CASSPSRETQYF
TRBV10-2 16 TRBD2 CASRDTSGGPTDTQYF
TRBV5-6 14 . CASSLQGNAETQYF
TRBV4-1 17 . CASSQDPPGVPSYEQYF